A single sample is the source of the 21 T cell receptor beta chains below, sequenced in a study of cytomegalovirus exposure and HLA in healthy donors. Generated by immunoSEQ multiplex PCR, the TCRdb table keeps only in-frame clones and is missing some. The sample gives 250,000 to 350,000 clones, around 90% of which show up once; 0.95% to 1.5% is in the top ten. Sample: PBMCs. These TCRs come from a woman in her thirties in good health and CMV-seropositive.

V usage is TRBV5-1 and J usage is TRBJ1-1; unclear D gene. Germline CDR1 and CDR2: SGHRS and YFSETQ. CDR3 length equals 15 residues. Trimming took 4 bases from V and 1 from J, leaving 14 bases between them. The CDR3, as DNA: TGCGCCAGCAGCATGGGAAGGGTTTCGAACACTGAAGCTTTCTTT. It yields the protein CASSMGRVSNTEAFF. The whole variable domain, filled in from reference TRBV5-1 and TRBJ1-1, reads KAGVTQTPRYLIKTRGQQVTLSCSPISGHRSVSWYQQTPGQGLQFLFEYFSETQRNKGNFPGRFSGRQFSNSRSEMNVSTLELGDSALYLCASSMGRVSNTEAFFGQGTRLTVV.

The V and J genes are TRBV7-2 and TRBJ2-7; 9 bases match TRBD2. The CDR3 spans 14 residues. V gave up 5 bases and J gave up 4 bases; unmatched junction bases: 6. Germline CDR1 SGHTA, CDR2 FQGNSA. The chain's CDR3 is CASSRLAVLYEQYF. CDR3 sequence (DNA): TGTGCCAGCAGCCGACTAGCGGTACTTTACGAGCAGTACTTC.

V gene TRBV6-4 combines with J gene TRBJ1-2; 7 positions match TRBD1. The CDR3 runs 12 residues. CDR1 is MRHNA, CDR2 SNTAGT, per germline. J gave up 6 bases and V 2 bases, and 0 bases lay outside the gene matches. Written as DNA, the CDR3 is TGTGCCAGCAGTGACAGGGGGCATGGCTACACCTTC. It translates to CASSDRGHGYTF.

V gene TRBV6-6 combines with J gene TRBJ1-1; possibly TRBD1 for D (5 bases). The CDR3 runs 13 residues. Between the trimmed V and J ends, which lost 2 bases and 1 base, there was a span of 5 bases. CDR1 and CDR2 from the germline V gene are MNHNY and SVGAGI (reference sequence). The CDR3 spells CASSYDRNTEAFF. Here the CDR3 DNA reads TGTGCCAGCAGTTACGACAGGAACACTGAAGCTTTCTTT.

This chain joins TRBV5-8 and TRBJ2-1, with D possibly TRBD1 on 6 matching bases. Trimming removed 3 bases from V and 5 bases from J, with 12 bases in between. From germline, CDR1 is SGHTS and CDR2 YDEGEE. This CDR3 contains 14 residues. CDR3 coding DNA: TGTGCCAGCAGCTCGGAACAGGGCGACAATGAGCAGTTCTTC. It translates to CASSSEQGDNEQFF.

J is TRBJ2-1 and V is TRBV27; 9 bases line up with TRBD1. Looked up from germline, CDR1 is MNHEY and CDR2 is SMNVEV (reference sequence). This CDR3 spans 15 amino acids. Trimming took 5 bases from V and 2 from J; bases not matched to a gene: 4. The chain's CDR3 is CASSVRDRAYNEQFF. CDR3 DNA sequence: TGTGCCAGCAGTGTCCGGGACAGGGCCTACAATGAGCAGTTCTTC.

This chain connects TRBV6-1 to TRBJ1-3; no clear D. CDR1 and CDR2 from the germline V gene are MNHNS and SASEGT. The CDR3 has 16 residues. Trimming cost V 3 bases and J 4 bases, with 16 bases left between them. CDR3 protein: CASSDAGVTAGNTIYF. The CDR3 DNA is TGTGCCAGCAGTGATGCTGGGGTAACGGCCGGAAACACCATATATTTT.

The CDR3 region has the DNA TGTGCCAGCAGCTTGGATGCGACAATGAACACTGAAGCTTTCTTT. Amino acids: CASSLDATMNTEAFF. The chain joins TRBV5-4 to TRBJ1-1; D not resolved. Germline CDR1 reads SGHNT; CDR2 reads YYREEE (reference sequence). The CDR3 contains 15 residues. V was trimmed by 0 bases and J by 0 bases, leaving 9 bases between them.

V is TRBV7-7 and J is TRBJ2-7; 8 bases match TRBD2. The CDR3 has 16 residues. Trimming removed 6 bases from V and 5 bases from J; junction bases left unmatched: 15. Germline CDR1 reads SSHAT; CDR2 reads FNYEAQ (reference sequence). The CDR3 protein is CASSPTAGAGHHEQYF. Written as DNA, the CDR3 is TGTGCCAGCAGTCCCACAGCGGGAGCGGGACATCACGAGCAGTACTTC.

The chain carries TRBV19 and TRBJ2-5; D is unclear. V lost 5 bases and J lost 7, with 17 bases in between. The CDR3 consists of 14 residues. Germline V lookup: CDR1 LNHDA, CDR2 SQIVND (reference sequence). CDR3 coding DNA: TGTGCCAGTAGTCCCCTGTGGGCCGGTGGGACCCAGTACTTC. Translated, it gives CASSPLWAGGTQYF. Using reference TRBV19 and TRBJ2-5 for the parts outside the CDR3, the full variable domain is DGGITQSPKYLFRKEGQNVTLSCEQNLNHDAMYWYRQDPGQGLRLIYYSQIVNDFQKGDIAEGYSVSREKKESFPLTVTSAQKNPTAFYLCASSPLWAGGTQYFGPGTRLLVL.

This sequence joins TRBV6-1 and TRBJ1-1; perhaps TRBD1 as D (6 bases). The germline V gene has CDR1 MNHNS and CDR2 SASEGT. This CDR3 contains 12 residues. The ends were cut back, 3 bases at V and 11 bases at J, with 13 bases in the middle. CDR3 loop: CASSDLQGEAFF. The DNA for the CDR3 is TGTGCCAGCAGTGACCTACAGGGTGAGGCTTTCTTT.

The CDR3 DNA reads as TGTGCCAGCAGTTCGCGAGGGACTAGCGGGAGGAGCTACAATGAGCAGTTCTTC. Translating gives CASSSRGTSGRSYNEQFF. The chain links TRBV27 to TRBJ2-1; the match to TRBD2 covers 15 bases. The CDR3 is 18 residues long. J lost 3 bases, V lost 4 bases, and 7 bases had no gene match. Germline V gives CDR1 MNHEY, CDR2 SMNVEV (reference sequence).

CDR3 in amino acids: CASSSRTGTDTQYF. The CDR3 coding sequence is TGTGCCAGCAGTTCCCGGACTGGCACAGATACGCAGTATTTT. This chain joins TRBV27 and TRBJ2-3, with D perhaps TRBD2 (5 bases). Trimming stripped 4 bases from V and 1 base from J, with 9 bases between. Germline V gene sequence: CDR1 MNHEY, CDR2 SMNVEV (reference sequence). CDR3 size: 14 residues.

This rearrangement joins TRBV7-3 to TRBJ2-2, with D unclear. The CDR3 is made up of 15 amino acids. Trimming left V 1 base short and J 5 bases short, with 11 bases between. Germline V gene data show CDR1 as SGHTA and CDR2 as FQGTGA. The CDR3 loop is CASSLKARATGELFF. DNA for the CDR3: TGTGCCAGCAGCTTAAAGGCCCGGGCAACCGGGGAGCTGTTTTTT.

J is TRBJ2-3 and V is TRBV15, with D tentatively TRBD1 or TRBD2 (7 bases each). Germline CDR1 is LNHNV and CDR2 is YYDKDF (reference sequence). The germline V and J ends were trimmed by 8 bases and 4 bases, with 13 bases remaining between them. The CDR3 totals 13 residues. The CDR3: CATGQGGSDTQYF. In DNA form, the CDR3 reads TGTGCCACCGGCCAGGGGGGGTCAGATACGCAGTATTTT.

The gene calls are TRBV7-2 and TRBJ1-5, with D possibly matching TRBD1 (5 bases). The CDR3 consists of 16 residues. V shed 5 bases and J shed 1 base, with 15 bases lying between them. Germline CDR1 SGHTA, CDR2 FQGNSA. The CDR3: CASSPEGPGSNQPQHF. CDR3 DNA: TGTGCCAGCAGCCCCGAGGGCCCAGGGAGCAATCAGCCCCAGCATTTT.

CDR3 sequence: CASSPTSGRVGSAYNEQFF. In nucleotides, the CDR3 is TGTGCCAGCAGCCCGACTAGCGGGAGAGTTGGTTCGGCGTACAATGAGCAGTTCTTC. The gene calls are TRBV9 and TRBJ2-1; 12 bases fit TRBD2. The V and J ends lost 4 bases and 4 bases, in that order; junction bases with no gene match: 15. The CDR3 extends over 19 amino acids. Germline lookup yields CDR1 SGDLS and CDR2 YYNGEE.

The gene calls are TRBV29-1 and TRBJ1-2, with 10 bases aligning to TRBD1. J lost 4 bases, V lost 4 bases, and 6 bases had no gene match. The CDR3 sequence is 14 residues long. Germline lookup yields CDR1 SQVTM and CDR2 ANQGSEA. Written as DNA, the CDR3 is TGCAGCGTTGGGAGGGACAGGGGCGGCTATGGCTACACCTTC. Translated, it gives CSVGRDRGGYGYTF.

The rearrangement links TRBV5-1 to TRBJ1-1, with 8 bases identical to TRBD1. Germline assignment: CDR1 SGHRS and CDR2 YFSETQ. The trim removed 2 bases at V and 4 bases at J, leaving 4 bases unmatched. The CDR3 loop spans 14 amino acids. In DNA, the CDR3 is TGCGCCAGCAGCTTAGGACAGGGCGGCACTGAAGCTTTCTTT. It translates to CASSLGQGGTEAFF.

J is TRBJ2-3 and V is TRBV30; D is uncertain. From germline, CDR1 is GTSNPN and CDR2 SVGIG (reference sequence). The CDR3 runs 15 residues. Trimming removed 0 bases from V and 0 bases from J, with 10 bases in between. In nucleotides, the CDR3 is TGTGCCTGGAGTGTAGGCAGACCTAGCACAGATACGCAGTATTTT. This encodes CAWSVGRPSTDTQYF.

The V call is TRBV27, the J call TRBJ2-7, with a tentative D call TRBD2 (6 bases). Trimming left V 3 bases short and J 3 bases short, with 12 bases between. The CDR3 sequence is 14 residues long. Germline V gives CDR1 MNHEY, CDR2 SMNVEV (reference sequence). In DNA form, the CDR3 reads TGTGCCAGCAGTTTGGGGGTGGAGGGCTACGAGCAGTACTTC. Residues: CASSLGVEGYEQYF.